This T cell receptor beta chain was profiled in a study of cytotoxic CD8 clonotypes in ibrutinib-treated CLL. In the study overall: The group held approximately eleven relapsed/refractory and about 15 treatment-naive patients, with some 17 IGHV unmutated.

This clone was found a few times. V was trimmed by 9 bases and J by 3 bases, leaving 12 bases between them. CDR1 is LNHDA, CDR2 SQIVND, per germline (reference sequence). The CDR3 is 13 amino acids. Clones were read by immunoSEQ multiplex PCR, and TCRdb kept only the in-frame ones, dropping some. The sample has hundreds of thousands of clones, nearly 80% seen once; the top ten hold approximately 10%. The rearrangement links TRBV19 to TRBJ1-3, with D unclear. The sequence was collected from a human donor with chronic lymphocytic leukemia. Specimen: PBMCs, collected after 12 months of ibrutinib treatment. In nucleotides, the CDR3 is TGTGCCAGCAGAACTCAGATTGGAAACACCATATATTTT. It is translated as CASRTQIGNTIYF.